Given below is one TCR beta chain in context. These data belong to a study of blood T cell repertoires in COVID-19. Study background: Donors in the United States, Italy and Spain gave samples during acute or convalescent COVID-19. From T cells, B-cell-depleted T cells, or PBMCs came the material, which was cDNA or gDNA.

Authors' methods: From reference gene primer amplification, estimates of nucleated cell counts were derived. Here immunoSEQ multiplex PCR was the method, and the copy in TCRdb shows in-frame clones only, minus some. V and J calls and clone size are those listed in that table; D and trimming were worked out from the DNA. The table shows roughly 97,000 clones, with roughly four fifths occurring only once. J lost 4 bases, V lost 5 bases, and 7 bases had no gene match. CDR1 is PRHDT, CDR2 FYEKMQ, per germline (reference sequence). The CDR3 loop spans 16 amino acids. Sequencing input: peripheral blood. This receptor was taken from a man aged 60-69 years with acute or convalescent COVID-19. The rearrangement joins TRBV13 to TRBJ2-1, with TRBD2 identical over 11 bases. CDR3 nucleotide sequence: TGTGCCAGCAGCATGCCGGGACTAGCGGTATACAATGAGCAGTTCTTC. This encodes CASSMPGLAVYNEQFF. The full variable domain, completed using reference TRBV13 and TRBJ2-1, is AAGVIQSPRHLIKEKRETATLKCYPIPRHDTVYWYQQGPGQDPQFLISFYEKMQSDKGSIPDRFSAQQFSDYHSELNMSSLELGDSALYFCASSMPGLAVYNEQFFGPGTRLTVL.